Here is one T cell receptor (beta chain) with its context. The antigen is not known. The junction differs from germline at one of its ends, possibly a read error. Naive CD8 isolation took CD45RO-negative cells positively selected for CCR7 and excluded terminally differentiated effector memory CD45RA+ cells. The data stem from a study of shared clonotypes between healthy human individuals. Study as a whole: Each donor's CD8 memory used one plate, CD8 naive two, each CD4 subset three. Points from the study as a whole: With few donors, the genetic and exposure-history diversity represented was limited.

The method was immunoSEQ multiplex PCR; TCRdb's version includes in-frame clones alone and lacks a portion of them. The table has about 1,900,000 clones, about 95% seen once. The CDR3 contains 16 residues. The V gene's germline CDR1 is MNHNS and CDR2 SASEGT. The chain links TRBV6-1 to TRBJ2-7; D might be TRBD1 (5 bases). Sequencing was carried out using naive CD8+ T cells sorted from blood. This receptor was taken from a man in his late teens or twenties in good health. The chain's CDR3 is CASSEAAQGGSYKQYF. The CDR3 coding sequence is TGTGCCAGCAGTGAAGCGGCGCAGGGCGGCTCCTACAAGCAGTACTTC.